Included here is one T cell receptor (beta chain) sequence, with context. Trimming took 5 bases from V and 10 from J; bases not matched to a gene: 10. Germline V lookup: CDR1 LNHDA, CDR2 SQIVND (reference sequence). This CDR3 has 16 amino acids. These data come from a study of blood T cell repertoires in COVID-19. Turning to the study itself: The United States, Italy and Spain provided the acute and convalescent COVID-19 samples. PBMCs, B-cell-depleted T cells, or T cells provided the cDNA or gDNA that made up the material.

Original processing methods: Amplifying reference gene primers gave estimates of nucleated cell counts. Sequenced by immunoSEQ multiplex PCR; TCRdb stores in-frame clones only, minus some. V and J calls and clone size are copied from that table; D and trimming were computed from the DNA. The sample lists 210,000 or so clones, 84% occurring once. V and J are TRBV19 and TRBJ2-1; TRBD2 matches at 14 bases. This sequence originates from a woman between 50 and 59 years old with active or convalescent COVID-19. Sequenced sample: peripheral blood. The CDR3: CASSSRLAGGHGEQFF. The CDR3 nucleotides read TGTGCCAGTAGTTCCAGACTAGCGGGGGGGCATGGAGAGCAGTTCTTC.